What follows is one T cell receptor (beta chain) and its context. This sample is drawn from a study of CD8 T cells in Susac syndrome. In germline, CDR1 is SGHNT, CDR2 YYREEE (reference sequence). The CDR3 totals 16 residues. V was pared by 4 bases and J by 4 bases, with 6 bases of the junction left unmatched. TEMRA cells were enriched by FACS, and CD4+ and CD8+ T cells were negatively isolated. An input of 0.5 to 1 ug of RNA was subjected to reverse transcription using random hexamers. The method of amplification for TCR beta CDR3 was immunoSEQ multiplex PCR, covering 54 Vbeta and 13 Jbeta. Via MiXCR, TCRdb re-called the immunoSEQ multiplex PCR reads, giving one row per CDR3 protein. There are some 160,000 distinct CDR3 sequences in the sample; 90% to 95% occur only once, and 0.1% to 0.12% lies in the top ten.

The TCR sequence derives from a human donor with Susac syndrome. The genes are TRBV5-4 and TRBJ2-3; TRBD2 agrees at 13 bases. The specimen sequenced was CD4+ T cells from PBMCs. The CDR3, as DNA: TGTGCCAGCAGCACAAGACTAGCGGGGGGTCCAGATACGCAGTATTTT. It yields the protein CASSTRLAGGPDTQYF.